These 26 T cell receptor beta chains were all obtained from the same sample, sequenced in a study of blood T cell repertoires in COVID-19. Profiled with immunoSEQ multiplex PCR; TCRdb holds only in-frame clones, not every one. The data show 95,000 to 110,000 clones, 84% seen once. The sample taken for sequencing was peripheral blood. These receptors all come from a human donor in a cohort sampled during active or convalescent COVID-19.

The V gene is TRBV2, the J gene TRBJ2-5, with D possibly being TRBD2 (7 bases). CDR1 and CDR2 (germline): SNHLY, FYNNEI. The CDR3 is 15 residues long. V was shortened by 6 bases and J by 5 bases, with 19 bases between the two germline ends. The CDR3 protein is CASRPWEGVRETQYF. The CDR3 DNA reads as TGTGCCAGCAGACCTTGGGAGGGGGTGCGGGAGACCCAGTACTTC.

The rearrangement links TRBV30 to TRBJ2-5; D is perhaps TRBD2 (6 bases). This CDR3 is 15 amino acids long. Germline loops: CDR1 GTSNPN, CDR2 SVGIG (reference sequence). V lost 5 bases, J lost 5 bases, and 21 bases lay in between. CDR3 DNA: TGTGCCTGGTCCCGGGAGCCTCCCCCCCGGGAGACCCAGTACTTC. Protein: CAWSREPPPRETQYF.

The chain combines TRBV18 with TRBJ1-4, with D perhaps TRBD1 (5 bases). The V gene's germline CDR1 is KGHSH and CDR2 LQKENI. CDR3 length equals 15 residues. V lost 2 bases to trimming and J lost 6 bases, with 13 bases between them. In DNA, the CDR3 is TGTGCCAGCTCACCAGAGGACAACTCCTATGAAAAACTGTTTTTT. This gives the protein CASSPEDNSYEKLFF. Supplemented by reference TRBV18 and TRBJ1-4, the full variable domain reads NAGVMQNPRHLVRRRGQEARLRCSPMKGHSHVYWYRQLPEEGLKFMVYLQKENIIDESGMPKERFSAEFPKEGPSILRIQQVVRGDSAAYFCASSPEDNSYEKLFFGSGTQLSVL.

This clone has only a few counts. The sample has other DNA sequences that encode this CDR3 too. The V call is TRBV5-4, the J call TRBJ2-2; unclear D gene. Germline loops: CDR1 SGHNT, CDR2 YYREEE (reference sequence). V lost 0 bases and J 1 base, leaving 4 bases between the germline ends. The length of the CDR3 is 14 residues. The CDR3 DNA sequence: TGTGCCAGCAGCTTGGAACAGAACACCGGGGAGCTGTTTTTT. This encodes CASSLEQNTGELFF.

J is TRBJ1-1 and V is TRBV28; TRBD1 aligns across 7 bases. CDR3 length: 14 amino acids. Trimming removed 2 bases from V and 7 bases from J; junction bases left unmatched: 7. The V gene's germline CDR1 is MDHEN and CDR2 SYDVKM. CDR3 residues: CASSLRGTAREAFF. CDR3 in DNA: TGTGCCAGCAGTTTACGGGGGACAGCCCGTGAAGCTTTCTTT.

This chain uses TRBV9 with TRBJ2-5; D remains unclear. Trimming removed 1 base from V and 2 bases from J, with 6 bases in between. Germline values: CDR1 SGDLS, CDR2 YYNGEE. CDR3 length: 13 amino acids. The CDR3 DNA reads TGTGCCAGCAGCGTACAGGTTCAAGAGACCCAGTACTTC. Protein product: CASSVQVQETQYF.

A single count supports this clone. The chain recombines TRBV2 with TRBJ2-2, with 7 bases identical to TRBD1. Germline-derived CDR1 and CDR2 are SNHLY and FYNNEI. There are 13 residues in the CDR3. V was pared by 8 bases and J by 8 bases, with 8 bases of the junction left unmatched. CDR3 sequence reads: CASAGGYTGELFF. CDR3 nucleotide sequence: TGTGCCAGCGCAGGGGGTTATACAGGGGAGCTGTTTTTT. Full variable domain (remainder filled in from reference TRBV2 and TRBJ2-2): EPEVTQTPSHQVTQMGQEVILRCVPISNHLYFYWYRQILGQKVEFLVSFYNNEISEKSEIFDDQFSVERPDGSNFTLKIRSTKLEDSAMYFCASAGGYTGELFFGEGSRLTVL.

V gene TRBV7-9 combines with J gene TRBJ1-3; D may be TRBD1 (6 bases). Trimming removed 5 bases at V and 3 bases at J, with 11 bases between. Germline V gene sequence: CDR1 SEHNR, CDR2 FQNEAQ (reference sequence). There are 14 residues in the CDR3. CDR3 in DNA: TGTGCCAGCAGCCCAAACAGGGATGGAAACACCATATATTTT. Translated: CASSPNRDGNTIYF.

This clone has more than one count but fewer than ten. The chain combines TRBV5-1 with TRBJ1-2, with TRBD1 matching 8 bases. Germline CDR1 and CDR2: SGHRS and YFSETQ. Losses at the gene ends were 4 bases for V and 3 bases for J; bases not matched to a gene: 8. The CDR3 contains 15 residues. In nucleotides, the CDR3 is TGCGCCAGCAGCGATACGACAGGGGCTCACTATGGCTACACCTTC. Encoded protein: CASSDTTGAHYGYTF.

The chain carries TRBV2 and TRBJ2-2; a possible D gene is TRBD2 (6 bases). V was cut by 6 bases and J by 6 bases, with 14 bases left in between. CDR3 length: 14 residues. Germline assignment: CDR1 SNHLY and CDR2 FYNNEI. CDR3 nucleotide sequence: TGTGCCAGCAGCCCCGAGTGGGGGGCCGGGGAGCTGTTTTTT. Translating gives CASSPEWGAGELFF.

The V call is TRBV18, the J call TRBJ2-3; 9 positions match TRBD1. Germline CDR1 KGHSH, CDR2 LQKENI. CDR3 length: 16 amino acids. V trimming: 5 bases; J trimming: 5 bases; junction bases outside the gene matches: 11. CDR3 coding DNA: TGTGCCAGCTCATCGCCCGGGACAGGGAGTCTAGATACGCAGTATTTT. Amino acid sequence: CASSSPGTGSLDTQYF.

The chain joins TRBV4-2 to TRBJ2-7; TRBD1 agrees at 7 bases. CDR1 and CDR2 from the germline V gene are LGHNA and YNFKEQ. CDR3 size: 16 residues. The V and J ends lost 3 bases and 4 bases, in that order; junction bases with no gene match: 12. In DNA form, the CDR3 reads TGTGCCAGCAGCCATCCCGACAGGGAAATGAGGTACGAGCAGTACTTC. Translated, it gives CASSHPDREMRYEQYF.

The gene calls are TRBV7-9 and TRBJ1-2; D uncertain. V gave up 10 bases and J gave up 7 bases, with 13 bases separating them. CDR3 size: 11 residues. Germline loops: CDR1 SEHNR, CDR2 FQNEAQ (reference sequence). DNA for the CDR3: TGTGCCACCTCGGGTTTTGGTGGCTACACCTTC. Its protein is CATSGFGGYTF.

The chain links TRBV5-1 to TRBJ2-2; TRBD2 matches 8 bases. Germline trimming cut 4 bases from V and 6 bases from J; bases unmatched to any gene: 8. Germline V CDR1 and CDR2: SGHRS, YFSETQ. The CDR3 consists of 15 residues. The CDR3 DNA follows: TGCGCCAGCAGCCCGCTTACCGGGGGGGCCGGGGAGCTGTTTTTT. Translating it yields CASSPLTGGAGELFF.

This clone appeared a single time. The chain combines TRBV7-2 with TRBJ2-5, with TRBD2 identical over 7 bases. V trimming: 1 base; J trimming: 7 bases; junction bases outside the gene matches: 0. The CDR3 is made up of 12 amino acids. Germline V gene lookup returns CDR1 SGHTA and CDR2 FQGNSA. The CDR3 protein is CASSLGGRTQYF. The DNA for the CDR3 is TGTGCCAGCAGCTTAGGCGGGAGGACCCAGTACTTC.

The chain combines TRBV28 with TRBJ1-3; D may be TRBD1 (5 bases). Trimming left V 4 bases short and J 3 bases short, with 16 bases between. Germline V CDR1 and CDR2: MDHEN, SYDVKM. This CDR3 is 16 amino acids long. CDR3 nucleotide sequence: TGTGCCAGCAGTTGGGTGGGGCTCAGAGGTGGAAACACCATATATTTT. This translates into CASSWVGLRGGNTIYF.

This chain connects TRBV3-1 (or the pseudogene TRBV3-2) to TRBJ2-2; a possible D gene is TRBD1 (6 bases). The CDR3 is 15 residues long. Germline V gene sequence: CDR1 LGHDT, CDR2 YNNKEL (reference sequence). Trimming left V 1 base short and J 6 bases short, with 12 bases between. The CDR3 is CASSQVPKGAGELFF. The CDR3 DNA is TGTGCCAGCAGCCAAGTTCCCAAGGGGGCCGGGGAGCTGTTTTTT.

This chain connects TRBV18 to TRBJ1-5; tentatively, D is TRBD1 (5 bases). V gave up 3 bases and J gave up 1 base, with 10 bases separating them. Germline lookup yields CDR1 KGHSH and CDR2 LQKENI. The CDR3 runs to 15 residues. As DNA, the CDR3 is TGTGCCAGCTCACCGGGGCAGGGAAGCAATCAGCCCCAGCATTTT. Translation: CASSPGQGSNQPQHF.

The table lists this clone with a count of one. The chain carries TRBV7-8 and TRBJ1-2; 8 bases agree with TRBD1. The V gene's germline CDR1 is SGHVS and CDR2 FQNEAQ. The CDR3 sequence is 16 residues long. With 3 bases clipped from V and 7 bases from J, the junction kept 13 bases outside the gene matches. The CDR3 DNA sequence: TGTGCCAGCAGCTTGGCTTACAGGGGGAGTGAGGTTGGCTACACCTTC. It codes for CASSLAYRGSEVGYTF.

The chain couples TRBV29-1 to TRBJ1-6; 9 nucleotides match TRBD1. Unmatched junction bases numbered 8, after V lost 6 bases and J lost 8 bases. The CDR3 spans 14 residues. Germline V gives CDR1 SQVTM, CDR2 ANQGSEA. The CDR3 reads CSVVTGGSDSPLHF. The DNA of the CDR3 is TGCAGCGTGGTGACAGGGGGTAGCGATTCACCCCTCCACTTT.

V gene TRBV27 combines with J gene TRBJ1-2; TRBD1 matches 11 bases. CDR1 is MNHEY and CDR2 is SMNVEV in the germline V gene (reference sequence). CDR3 length equals 14 residues. With V trimmed by 6 bases and J by 5 bases, 5 bases remained unmatched. CDR3 bases: TGTGCCAGCAGGGGACAGGGGGAAATATATGGCTACACCTTC. Translating it yields CASRGQGEIYGYTF.

This clone ranks as medium-sized (0.01 to 0.1%). The CDR3: CASGPEGLARYNEQFF. The CDR3 region has the DNA TGTGCTAGTGGGCCGGAAGGACTAGCGCGCTACAATGAGCAGTTCTTC. The chain employs TRBV12-5 and TRBJ2-1; 9 bases fit TRBD2. The trim removed 6 bases at V and 3 bases at J, leaving 9 bases unmatched. The CDR3 spans 16 residues. Per the germline V gene, CDR1 is LGHNT and CDR2 is FRNRAP.

The rearrangement links TRBV15 to TRBJ1-1; D is ambiguous. The ends were cut back, 4 bases at V and 3 bases at J, with 9 bases in the middle. CDR3 length: 13 amino acids. Germline V gives CDR1 LNHNV, CDR2 YYDKDF (reference sequence). The DNA for the CDR3 is TGTGCCACCAGCAAACGGGGTGACACTGAAGCTTTCTTT. Its protein is CATSKRGDTEAFF.

The chain is built from TRBV9 and TRBJ2-3; a weak D match, TRBD2 (5 bases). Trimming took 0 bases from V and 0 from J, leaving 8 bases between them. CDR3 length: 15 residues. The V gene's germline CDR1 is SGDLS and CDR2 YYNGEE. CDR3 nucleotide sequence: TGTGCCAGCAGCGTAGCGGGGTCTAGCACAGATACGCAGTATTTT. Amino acid sequence: CASSVAGSSTDTQYF.

The CDR3 DNA reads as TGTGCCAGCAGCTTGGTCGCCGGGGAGCTGTTTTTT. It specifies CASSLVAGELFF. The chain carries TRBV5-4 and TRBJ2-2; D remains ambiguous. There are 12 residues in the CDR3. V lost 0 bases and J lost 6, with 3 bases in between. The germline CDR1 and CDR2 sequences are SGHNT and YYREEE (reference sequence).

The chain employs TRBV28 and TRBJ2-3; D is perhaps TRBD1 (6 bases). The V gene lost 5 bases and the J gene lost 1 base, with 19 bases spanning the gap. CDR1 MDHEN and CDR2 SYDVKM come from the germline V gene. The CDR3 totals 17 residues. The DNA of the CDR3 is TGTGCCAGCAGTCCGCAGACAGGAGTCGCCCGCACAGATACGCAGTATTTT. Translation: CASSPQTGVARTDTQYF.